Described below is a single T cell receptor (beta chain) sequence and its context. Its antigen is not known. The data belong to a study of beta chain features in type 1 diabetes. In the study overall: The patient and healthy donor groups were comparable for age, gender and cell yields. Study-level findings and limits: Fewer junction insertions and more nucleotide deletions appeared in type 1 diabetes patients. In every one of the four CD4+ subsets, TCRB CDR3s were moderately but significantly shorter in Type 1 diabetes patients.

As every portion of the isolated RNA was reverse transcribed, the sequencing read expressed TCRB transcripts. Profiling relied on immunoSEQ multiplex PCR, and the TCRdb table lists in-frame clones only, not all of them. Seen here are over 650,000 clones, more than 12% observed once, and the top ten hold nearly 0.04%. CD45RO/CCR7/CD25/CD127/CD95/CD27 sorting isolated CD4+ naive, central memory, regulatory and stem cell-like memory cells. Purity of each sorted population was above 95%. V lost 5 bases and J lost 3; bases outside the gene matches: 3. CDR3 size: 13 residues. From germline, CDR1 is SGHNT and CDR2 YENEEA.

Input material: naive CD4+ T cells from blood. This chain joins TRBV11-3 and TRBJ1-2, with 7 bases identical to TRBD1. The clonotype was recovered from a man between 18 and 29 years old with type 1 diabetes. The CDR3 loop reads CASSHTGDYGYTF. The CDR3 coding sequence is TGTGCCAGCAGCCATACAGGGGACTATGGCTACACCTTC.